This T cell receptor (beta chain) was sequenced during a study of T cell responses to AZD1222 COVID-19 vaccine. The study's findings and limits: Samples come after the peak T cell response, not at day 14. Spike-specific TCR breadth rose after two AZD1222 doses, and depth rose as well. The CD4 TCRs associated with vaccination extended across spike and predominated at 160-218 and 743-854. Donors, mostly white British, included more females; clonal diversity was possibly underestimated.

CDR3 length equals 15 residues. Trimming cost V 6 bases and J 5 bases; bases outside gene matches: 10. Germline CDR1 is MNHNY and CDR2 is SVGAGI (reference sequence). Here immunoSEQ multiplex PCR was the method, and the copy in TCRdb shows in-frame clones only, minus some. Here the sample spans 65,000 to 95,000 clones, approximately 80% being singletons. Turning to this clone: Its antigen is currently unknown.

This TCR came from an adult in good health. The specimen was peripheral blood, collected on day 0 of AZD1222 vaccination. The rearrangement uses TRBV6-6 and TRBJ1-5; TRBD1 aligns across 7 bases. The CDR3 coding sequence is TGTGCCAGCAGACTCTCAGGGGGGGGGTATCAGCCCCAGCATTTT. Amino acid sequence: CASRLSGGGYQPQHF.